This is a list of T cell receptor beta chains from one sample in a study of T cell responses to AZD1222 COVID-19 vaccine. Sequencing used immunoSEQ multiplex PCR; TCRdb keeps in-frame clones, though not all of them. Among roughly 120,000 clones listed, 70% to 90% were seen once. The sample in question was peripheral blood, obtained on day 0 of AZD1222 vaccination. The origin of the receptors is an adult in good health. The CDR3 runs from the conserved cysteine through the conserved F or W. The D gene is left open where the match is weak. A clone size is listed for some rows: how often the clone was seen (once, few, many), or a class if it is expanded.

J gene: TRBJ1-1
clone size: .
D gene: .
V gene: TRBV9
CDR3 protein: CASSVDGGRNTEAFF
CDR3 DNA: TGTGCCAGCAGCGTAGACGGGGGACGGAACACTGAAGCTTTCTTT

J gene: TRBJ1-1
clone size: .
D gene: .
V gene: TRBV24-1
CDR3 protein: CATRAGNTEAFF
CDR3 DNA: TGTGCCACCAGGGCAGGGAACACTGAAGCTTTCTTT

J gene: TRBJ1-6
clone size: .
D gene: .
V gene: TRBV20-1
CDR3 protein: CSASLPGYSPLHF
CDR3 DNA: TGCAGTGCTAGTTTACCAGGTTATTCACCCCTCCACTTT

J gene: TRBJ2-2
clone size: .
D gene: TRBD2
V gene: TRBV7-3
CDR3 protein: CASSFSIGSGTTGELFF
CDR3 DNA: TGTGCCAGCAGCTTTTCAATAGGGAGCGGGACTACCGGGGAGCTGTTTTTT

J gene: TRBJ2-7
clone size: .
D gene: .
V gene: TRBV11-2
CDR3 protein: CASSLEQISSYEQYF
CDR3 DNA: TGTGCCAGCAGCTTAGAGCAGATTAGCTCCTACGAGCAGTACTTC

J gene: TRBJ1-4
clone size: .
D gene: TRBD1
V gene: TRBV5-1
CDR3 protein: CASSLDRGSDEKLFF
CDR3 DNA: TGCGCCAGCAGCCTCGACAGGGGCAGTGATGAAAAACTGTTTTTT

J gene: TRBJ1-2
clone size: .
D gene: .
V gene: TRBV7-2
CDR3 protein: CASSTRTDNYGYTF
CDR3 DNA: TGTGCCAGCAGCACCCGGACAGATAACTATGGCTACACCTTC

J gene: TRBJ1-5
clone size: few
D gene: .
V gene: TRBV18
CDR3 protein: CASLEDWNQPQHF
CDR3 DNA: TGTGCCAGCTTAGAAGACTGGAATCAGCCCCAGCATTTT

J gene: TRBJ1-1
clone size: .
D gene: TRBD1
V gene: TRBV9
CDR3 protein: CASSVEARGLGPEAFF
CDR3 DNA: TGTGCCAGCAGCGTAGAGGCCAGGGGGCTGGGTCCTGAAGCTTTCTTT

J gene: TRBJ1-1
clone size: few
D gene: TRBD1
V gene: TRBV7-6
CDR3 protein: CASSSSGTGAKNTEAFF
CDR3 DNA: TGTGCCAGCAGCTCGTCCGGGACAGGGGCTAAAAACACTGAAGCTTTCTTT

J gene: TRBJ2-7
clone size: .
D gene: TRBD2
V gene: TRBV7-2
CDR3 protein: CASSLTSGSYEQYF
CDR3 DNA: TGTGCCAGCAGCTTAACTAGCGGGAGTTACGAGCAGTACTTC

J gene: TRBJ2-6
clone size: .
D gene: .
V gene: TRBV14
CDR3 protein: CASSLGSYSGANVLTF
CDR3 DNA: TGTGCCAGCAGCCTGGGGTCCTACTCTGGGGCCAACGTCCTGACTTTC

J gene: TRBJ2-1
clone size: .
D gene: .
V gene: TRBV7-6
CDR3 protein: CASSLGKGNDEQFF
CDR3 DNA: TGTGCCAGCAGCTTAGGCAAAGGGAACGATGAGCAGTTCTTC

J gene: TRBJ1-2
clone size: .
D gene: .
V gene: TRBV7-2
CDR3 protein: CASSPGRRDYGYTF
CDR3 DNA: TGTGCCAGCAGCCCCGGGAGGAGGGACTATGGCTACACCTTC

J gene: TRBJ1-1
clone size: .
D gene: TRBD1
V gene: TRBV19
CDR3 protein: CASSGSRGRDTEAFF
CDR3 DNA: TGTGCCAGTAGTGGTAGCAGGGGGCGAGACACTGAAGCTTTCTTT

J gene: TRBJ2-5
clone size: .
D gene: TRBD2
V gene: TRBV20-1
CDR3 protein: CSASVSSGARYQETQYF
CDR3 DNA: TGCAGTGCTAGTGTCTCTAGCGGGGCGCGGTACCAAGAGACCCAGTACTTC

J gene: TRBJ1-1
clone size: .
D gene: .
V gene: TRBV11-2
CDR3 protein: CASSPGVGTEAFF
CDR3 DNA: TGTGCCAGCAGCCCGGGGGTCGGCACTGAAGCTTTCTTT

J gene: TRBJ2-7
clone size: .
D gene: .
V gene: TRBV25-1
CDR3 protein: CASSEYGRYEQYF
CDR3 DNA: TGTGCCAGCAGTGAATATGGACGCTACGAGCAGTACTTC

J gene: TRBJ1-1
clone size: .
D gene: TRBD1
V gene: TRBV25-1
CDR3 protein: CASSATTGPSEAFF
CDR3 DNA: TGTGCCAGCAGTGCAACGACAGGGCCCTCTGAAGCTTTCTTT

J gene: TRBJ2-2
clone size: .
D gene: .
V gene: TRBV7-9
CDR3 protein: CASSLYPGPNTGELFF
CDR3 DNA: TGTGCCAGCAGCTTATACCCAGGGCCGAACACCGGGGAGCTGTTTTTT

J gene: TRBJ2-1
clone size: .
D gene: .
V gene: TRBV27
CDR3 protein: CASSFFGEQFF
CDR3 DNA: TGTGCCAGCAGTTTCTTTGGTGAGCAGTTCTTC

J gene: TRBJ1-2
clone size: .
D gene: .
V gene: TRBV7-9
CDR3 protein: CASSLAAGKKVRSRYTF
CDR3 DNA: TGTGCCAGCAGCTTAGCCGCAGGGAAAAAGGTCCGCTCTCGCTACACCTTC

J gene: TRBJ2-3
clone size: .
D gene: .
V gene: TRBV20-1
CDR3 protein: CSAQGGGTQYF
CDR3 DNA: TGCAGTGCCCAGGGTGGGGGGACGCAGTATTTT

J gene: TRBJ1-3
clone size: .
D gene: TRBD1
V gene: TRBV10-3
CDR3 protein: CAIRTGTGGSGNTIYF
CDR3 DNA: TGTGCCATCAGGACCGGGACAGGGGGAAGTGGAAACACCATATATTTT

J gene: TRBJ2-5
clone size: .
D gene: .
V gene: TRBV5-1
CDR3 protein: CASSYGEETQYF
CDR3 DNA: TGCGCCAGCAGCTATGGAGAAGAGACCCAGTACTTC

J gene: TRBJ1-4
clone size: .
D gene: .
V gene: TRBV3-1/TRBV3-2
CDR3 protein: CASSQVGVGEKLFF
CDR3 DNA: TGTGCCAGCAGCCAAGTGGGGGTGGGAGAAAAACTGTTTTTT

J gene: TRBJ2-1
clone size: .
D gene: .
V gene: TRBV4-2
CDR3 protein: CASALGDGSYNEQFF
CDR3 DNA: TGTGCCAGCGCTCTTGGGGACGGTAGCTACAATGAGCAGTTCTTC

J gene: TRBJ1-6
clone size: .
D gene: .
V gene: TRBV24-1
CDR3 protein: CATRGGGPPEGNSPLHF
CDR3 DNA: TGTGCCACCAGGGGGGGAGGGCCCCCTGAGGGTAATTCACCCCTCCACTTT

J gene: TRBJ2-2
clone size: .
D gene: .
V gene: TRBV2
CDR3 protein: CASSDRGTGELFF
CDR3 DNA: TGTGCCAGCAGTGATAGGGGCACCGGGGAGCTGTTTTTT

J gene: TRBJ1-1
clone size: .
D gene: TRBD1
V gene: TRBV9
CDR3 protein: CASSLQTGMNTEAFF
CDR3 DNA: TGTGCCAGCAGCCTACAGACAGGGATGAACACTGAAGCTTTCTTT

J gene: TRBJ1-2
clone size: .
D gene: .
V gene: TRBV30
CDR3 protein: CAWRGGFAYGYTF
CDR3 DNA: TGTGCCTGGAGAGGTGGGTTTGCCTATGGCTACACCTTC

J gene: TRBJ2-2
clone size: .
D gene: .
V gene: TRBV7-3
CDR3 protein: CASSLIRPSESANTGELFF
CDR3 DNA: TGTGCCAGCAGCTTAATCCGCCCCTCGGAGTCGGCGAACACCGGGGAGCTGTTTTTT

J gene: TRBJ1-5
clone size: .
D gene: .
V gene: TRBV9
CDR3 protein: CASSAGNRVNQPQHF
CDR3 DNA: TGTGCCAGCAGCGCTGGGAACAGGGTAAATCAGCCCCAGCATTTT

J gene: TRBJ2-5
clone size: .
D gene: .
V gene: TRBV18
CDR3 protein: CASSYQETQYF
CDR3 DNA: TGTGCCAGCTCGTACCAAGAGACCCAGTACTTC

J gene: TRBJ1-3
clone size: .
D gene: .
V gene: TRBV29-1
CDR3 protein: CSVEGGSLSGTIYF
CDR3 DNA: TGCAGCGTTGAAGGGGGCAGCCTCTCGGGCACCATATATTTT

J gene: TRBJ1-4
clone size: .
D gene: TRBD1
V gene: TRBV6-4
CDR3 protein: CASSRDRDEKLFF
CDR3 DNA: TGTGCCAGCAGTCGGGACAGGGATGAAAAACTGTTTTTT

J gene: TRBJ1-6
clone size: .
D gene: .
V gene: TRBV5-1
CDR3 protein: CASSSTIYNSPLHF
CDR3 DNA: TGCGCCAGCAGCTCCACGATCTATAATTCACCCCTCCACTTT

J gene: TRBJ2-3
clone size: once
D gene: TRBD2
V gene: TRBV18
CDR3 protein: CASSPILAGGPDTQYF
CDR3 DNA: TGTGCCAGCTCACCTATACTAGCGGGGGGGCCAGATACGCAGTATTTT

J gene: TRBJ2-5
clone size: .
D gene: .
V gene: TRBV5-1
CDR3 protein: CASSLDTGRGNQYF
CDR3 DNA: TGCGCCAGCAGCTTGGATACGGGTAGAGGTAACCAGTACTTC

J gene: TRBJ2-5
clone size: .
D gene: .
V gene: TRBV4-1
CDR3 protein: CASSQDGMGRAVGVETQYF
CDR3 DNA: TGCGCCAGCAGCCAAGACGGAATGGGCAGGGCGGTTGGTGTAGAGACCCAGTACTTC

J gene: TRBJ2-1
clone size: .
D gene: .
V gene: TRBV7-2
CDR3 protein: CASRLTWNLNSEQFF
CDR3 DNA: TGTGCCAGCCGATTAACGTGGAACTTGAACAGTGAGCAGTTCTTC

J gene: TRBJ2-1
clone size: .
D gene: TRBD2
V gene: TRBV5-5
CDR3 protein: CASTLAGGEQFF
CDR3 DNA: TGTGCCAGCACCCTAGCGGGGGGTGAGCAGTTCTTC

J gene: TRBJ1-2
clone size: .
D gene: .
V gene: TRBV19
CDR3 protein: CASSKWDAHGYTF
CDR3 DNA: TGTGCCAGTAGTAAGTGGGACGCCCATGGCTACACCTTC

J gene: TRBJ2-6
clone size: .
D gene: .
V gene: TRBV7-2
CDR3 protein: CASGPGTGANVLTF
CDR3 DNA: TGTGCCAGCGGTCCGGGTACAGGGGCCAACGTCCTGACTTTC